One and the same sample provided the 21 T cell receptor beta chains below, sequenced in a study of shared clonotypes between healthy human individuals. Produced via immunoSEQ multiplex PCR; TCRdb's table is partial and in-frame only. The sample shows about 730,000 clones, just under 75% of them seen only once. The sample comprised memory CD4+ T cells sorted from blood. The subset here: CD45RA-negative fraction. These receptors were collected from a woman aged 25-40 years in good health.

This chain joins TRBV5-1 and TRBJ2-7, with 7 bases fitting TRBD2. Trimming removed 4 bases from V and 0 bases from J; junction bases left unmatched: 10. CDR1 is SGHRS and CDR2 is YFSETQ in the germline V gene. This CDR3 comprises 16 residues. CDR3 region: CASSLSFGGSSYEQYF. The CDR3 DNA reads as TGCGCCAGCAGCCTGAGCTTCGGCGGGAGCTCCTACGAGCAGTACTTC.

The chain employs TRBV6-4 and TRBJ2-1; D gene ambiguous. The germline V and J ends were trimmed by 4 bases and 0 bases, with 10 bases remaining between them. In germline, CDR1 is MRHNA, CDR2 SNTAGT. The length of the CDR3 is 15 residues. The CDR3 DNA is TGTGCCAGCAGTGTAGATGTGAGCTCCTACAATGAGCAGTTCTTC. It codes for CASSVDVSSYNEQFF.

The sample holds one count of this clone. The chain couples TRBV2 to TRBJ1-3; D possibly corresponds to TRBD1 (5 bases). Germline V gene data show CDR1 as SNHLY and CDR2 as FYNNEI. The CDR3 has 13 amino acids. V gave up 7 bases and J gave up 2 bases, with 9 bases separating them. The CDR3, as DNA: TGTGCCAGCAATCGGGGGGCTGGAAACACCATATATTTT. It translates to CASNRGAGNTIYF.

Remarks on this clone: Distinct nucleotide sequences in the sample also encode this CDR3. The rearrangement joins TRBV25-1 to TRBJ2-5, with D perhaps given as TRBD1 or TRBD2 (5 bases each). Germline CDR1 and CDR2: MGHDK and SYGVNS. CDR3 size: 13 residues. V shed 2 bases and J shed 4 bases, with 8 bases lying between them. In DNA, the CDR3 is TGTGCCAGCAGTGAAGGGGGACGAGAGACCCAGTACTTC. Translated: CASSEGGRETQYF. Combining the CDR3 with reference TRBV25-1 and TRBJ2-5 gives the whole variable domain EADIYQTPRYLVIGTGKKITLECSQTMGHDKMYWYQQDPGMELHLIHYSYGVNSTEKGDLSSESTVSRIRTEHFPLTLESARPSHTSQYLCASSEGGRETQYFGPGTRLLVL.

The chain employs TRBV11-2 and TRBJ1-5; a weak D match, TRBD1 (5 bases). This CDR3 comprises 15 residues. CDR1 is SGHAT, CDR2 FQNNGV, per germline. Trimming removed 5 bases from V and 6 bases from J, with 17 bases in between. The CDR3 region has the DNA TGTGCCAGCAGCCCCGCTCGGGGGGAGGGTCAGCCCCAGCATTTT. It translates to CASSPARGEGQPQHF. Drawing the rest from reference TRBV11-2 and TRBJ1-5, the complete variable domain is EAGVAQSPRYKIIEKRQSVAFWCNPISGHATLYWYQQILGQGPKLLIQFQNNGVVDDSQLPKDRFSAERLKGVDSTLKIQPAKLEDSAVYLCASSPARGEGQPQHFGDGTRLSIL.

V and J are TRBV7-2 and TRBJ2-1; 7 bases map to TRBD2. CDR3 size: 16 residues. V trimming: 2 bases; J trimming: 4 bases; junction bases outside the gene matches: 8. Germline assignment: CDR1 SGHTA and CDR2 FQGNSA. The CDR3 DNA reads TGTGCCAGCAGCTTAAGTGTGCTAGCGGAATACAATGAGCAGTTCTTC. Translation: CASSLSVLAEYNEQFF.

The V call is TRBV25-1, the J call TRBJ2-7; possibly TRBD2 for D (6 bases). V was trimmed by 1 base and J by 9 bases, leaving 19 bases between them. The CDR3 is made up of 15 amino acids. Per the germline V gene, CDR1 is MGHDK and CDR2 is SYGVNS. CDR3 nucleotides: TGTGCCAGCAGTGAATTAGCGGACTACACCTATGGGCAGTACTTC. Protein sequence: CASSELADYTYGQYF.

This chain connects TRBV29-1 to TRBJ2-3, with a tentative D call TRBD2 (6 bases). Trimming pared 8 bases from V and 3 bases from J, leaving 15 bases between. Germline V gene lookup returns CDR1 SQVTM and CDR2 ANQGSEA. This CDR3 contains 13 residues. The CDR3: CSPADGRTDTQYF. CDR3 sequence (DNA): TGCAGCCCCGCCGACGGGAGAACAGATACGCAGTATTTT.

The rearrangement links TRBV7-8 to TRBJ2-7; 8 bases line up with TRBD1. From germline, CDR1 is SGHVS and CDR2 FQNEAQ. The CDR3 length is 14 residues. Trimming cost V 1 base and J 6 bases; bases outside gene matches: 5. The CDR3 loop is CASSLGGQGVEQYF. The CDR3 DNA follows: TGTGCCAGCAGCTTAGGTGGACAGGGAGTCGAGCAGTACTTC. The variable domain in full, completed from reference TRBV7-8 and TRBJ2-7, reads GAGVSQSPRYKVAKRGQDVALRCDPISGHVSLFWYQQALGQGPEFLTYFQNEAQLDKSGLPSDRFFAERPEGSVSTLKIQRTQQEDSAVYLCASSLGGQGVEQYFGPGTRLTVT.

The chain uses TRBV27 and TRBJ2-1; weak D call: TRBD2 (6 bases). Deletions cut 6 bases from V and 9 bases from J, with 15 bases between. The CDR3 length is 13 residues. CDR1 and CDR2 (germline): MNHEY, SMNVEV (reference sequence). As DNA, the CDR3 is TGTGCCAGCAGGGGGGGACTGGGAGGTGAGCAGTTCTTC. Its protein is CASRGGLGGEQFF.

The J gene is TRBJ1-5, the V gene TRBV5-1; D is unresolved. With 0 bases removed from V and 0 bases from J, the gap between germline ends came to 10 bases. The CDR3 has 16 amino acids. Germline CDR1 reads SGHRS; CDR2 reads YFSETQ. The CDR3: CASSLAGPNSNQPQHF. CDR3 DNA sequence: TGCGCCAGCAGCTTGGCCGGCCCGAATAGCAATCAGCCCCAGCATTTT.

Only a few counts were recorded for this clone. The chain has TRBV5-6 and TRBJ2-7; D is possibly TRBD2 (5 bases). CDR1 and CDR2 from the germline V gene are SGHDT and YYEEEE. The CDR3 runs 18 residues. V gave up 4 bases and J gave up 2 bases, with 25 bases separating them. CDR3 protein: CASSPWAAPAGNPYEQYF. CDR3 nucleotide sequence: TGTGCCAGCAGCCCCTGGGCGGCCCCTGCGGGCAACCCCTACGAGCAGTACTTC.

V usage is TRBV28 and J usage is TRBJ1-3; D is possibly TRBD1 (5 bases). The CDR3 totals 15 residues. Trimming removed 3 bases at V and 4 bases at J, with 13 bases between. Germline-derived CDR1 and CDR2 are MDHEN and SYDVKM. The CDR3 protein is CASSFSGARGNTIYF. CDR3 nucleotide sequence: TGTGCCAGCAGTTTTAGTGGGGCGAGAGGAAACACCATATATTTT.

This rearrangement joins TRBV7-9 to TRBJ1-1, with a possible D match to TRBD1 (6 bases). The germline gives CDR1 SEHNR, CDR2 FQNEAQ (reference sequence). Between the trimmed V and J ends, which lost 5 bases and 5 bases, there was a span of 15 bases. This CDR3 region has 14 residues. This CDR3 reads CASSDSSQGTEAFF. CDR3 sequence (DNA): TGTGCCAGCAGCGATTCCAGCCAGGGGACTGAAGCTTTCTTT.

The V and J genes are TRBV30 and TRBJ2-5; 7 nucleotides match TRBD2. CDR1 is GTSNPN and CDR2 is SVGIG in the germline V gene (reference sequence). CDR3 length: 12 residues. Trimming at V came to 4 bases and at J to 2 bases, leaving 1 base not matched to a gene. CDR3 nucleotides: TGTGCCTGGACTAGCGGTCAAGAGACCCAGTACTTC. Translation gives CAWTSGQETQYF.

This clone was detected only a few times. At the DNA level, this CDR3 is encoded by other sequences in the same sample as well. The chain combines TRBV5-1 with TRBJ1-1; D is perhaps TRBD1 (6 bases). V was pared by 1 base and J by 0 bases, with 7 bases between. The CDR3 has 14 residues. CDR1 and CDR2 (germline): SGHRS, YFSETQ. The CDR3 DNA is TGCGCCAGCAGCTTGAGGGGGATGAACACTGAAGCTTTCTTT. Amino acids: CASSLRGMNTEAFF.

In its sample, this clone was seen a few times. The gene calls are TRBV7-8 and TRBJ1-2; D ambiguous. Germline V gene sequence: CDR1 SGHVS, CDR2 FQNEAQ. The CDR3 has 13 residues. Between the trimmed V and J ends, which lost 3 bases and 5 bases, there was a span of 10 bases. CDR3 residues: CASSFMREYGYTF. CDR3 nucleotide sequence: TGTGCCAGCAGCTTCATGCGGGAATATGGCTACACCTTC.

The rearrangement links TRBV27 to TRBJ1-1, with TRBD1 as a possible D gene (5 bases). The V gene lost 6 bases and the J gene lost 5 bases, with 16 bases spanning the gap. CDR1 and CDR2 from the germline V gene are MNHEY and SMNVEV (reference sequence). This CDR3 comprises 14 residues. CDR3 DNA sequence: TGTGCCAGCAGCAAGGGACGAGAAGAGACTGAAGCTTTCTTT. Its translation: CASSKGREETEAFF.

V is TRBV7-9 and J is TRBJ1-5; 7 nucleotides align to TRBD1. This CDR3 has 13 amino acids. Per germline, CDR1 SEHNR and CDR2 FQNEAQ (reference sequence). V gave up 6 bases and J gave up 5 bases; unmatched junction bases: 4. CDR3 amino acids: CASSNRGYQPQHF. The DNA of the CDR3 is TGTGCCAGCAGTAACAGGGGATATCAGCCCCAGCATTTT. Based on the CDR3 plus reference TRBV7-9 and TRBJ1-5, the full variable domain is DTGVSQNPRHKITKRGQNVTFRCDPISEHNRLYWYRQTLGQGPEFLTYFQNEAQLEKSRLLSDRFSAERPKGSFSTLEIQRTEQGDSAMYLCASSNRGYQPQHFGDGTRLSIL.

The rearrangement uses TRBV15 and TRBJ1-5; possibly TRBD1 for D (5 bases). The CDR3 spans 17 residues. Trimming removed 0 bases at V and 1 base at J, with 13 bases between. From germline, CDR1 is LNHNV and CDR2 YYDKDF (reference sequence). CDR3 sequence: CATSREGWGISNQPQHF. In nucleotides, the CDR3 is TGTGCCACCAGCAGAGAAGGCTGGGGGATAAGCAATCAGCCCCAGCATTTT.

As concerns this clone: The same CDR3 is also encoded by other DNA sequences in this sample. The rearrangement links TRBV27 to TRBJ1-3; D is undetermined. The CDR3 consists of 13 residues. From germline, CDR1 is MNHEY and CDR2 SMNVEV (reference sequence). V was pared by 5 bases and J by 3 bases, with 8 bases between. CDR3 residues: CASSPSGGNTIYF. CDR3 in DNA: TGTGCCAGCAGTCCATCAGGTGGAAACACCATATATTTT.